Described below is a single TCR beta chain sequence and its context. The CDR3 covers 15 residues. With 5 bases clipped from V and 1 base from J, the junction kept 3 bases outside the gene matches. This sample was taken from a study of blood T cells in healthy people across ages. Then a second PCR, running roughly 7 to 11 cycles, was carried out with a sample-barcoded 5' primer and a J-beta primer mix. MiXCR, applied by TCRdb to the 5' RACE reads, yields one record per CDR3 protein. The repertoire holds approximately 1,000,000 distinct CDR3 sequences, with roughly 45% as singletons. Researchers isolated at least 6 million PBMCs per sample.

Sequenced: blood. The chain is built from TRBV12-3 or TRBV12-4 and TRBJ2-1, with 9 bases that match TRBD1. The sequence was collected from a woman aged 55-69 years in good health. This chain's CDR3 is CASSMTGGSYNEQFF. DNA of the CDR3: TGTGCCAGCAGTATGACAGGGGGTTCCTACAATGAGCAGTTCTTC.